A single T cell receptor beta chain is shown here with its context. Its antigen remains unknown. This entry comes from a study of T cells in narcolepsy. Findings and caveats of the study: No autoreactive T cell clone sequences appeared in some memory CD4+ repertoires.

Produced via immunoSEQ multiplex PCR; TCRdb's table is partial and in-frame only. The data contain approximately 32,000 clones, roughly nine tenths of them singletons. The CDR3 consists of 13 residues. J was trimmed by 3 bases and V by 6 bases; bases with no gene match: 5. Germline CDR1 SGHNT, CDR2 YENEEA. This rearrangement joins TRBV11-3 to TRBJ2-7; 7 nucleotides align to TRBD1. The sequenced sample consisted of CD45RA- memory CD4+ T cells from PBMCs. The source of this sequence is a human donor with narcolepsy. Written as DNA, the CDR3 is TGTGCCAGCAGTTACGCAGGGGGCTACGAGCAGTACTTC. Translated: CASSYAGGYEQYF.